The 4 T cell receptor beta chains in this list originate from one sample, sequenced in a study of blood T cell repertoires in COVID-19. Assay: immunoSEQ multiplex PCR; the TCRdb copy retains only in-frame clones and omits some. The table has approximately 200,000 clones, 70% to 90% seen once. Sequencing used peripheral blood. The receptors were gathered from a human donor with active or convalescent COVID-19. The donor label of this sample is uncertain.

The chain carries TRBV2 and TRBJ2-1; 10 bases align to TRBD1. The CDR3 consists of 21 residues. Trimming cost V 5 bases and J 1 base; bases outside gene matches: 20. CDR1 and CDR2 (germline): SNHLY, FYNNEI. CDR3 region: CASSPGTGVQREKGSYNEQFF. The CDR3 DNA follows: TGTGCCAGCAGTCCCGGGACAGGGGTGCAGCGGGAGAAGGGGTCCTACAATGAGCAGTTCTTC.

The rearrangement uses TRBV2 and TRBJ2-3; 16 positions agree with TRBD2. This CDR3 contains 16 residues. The germline V gene encodes CDR1 SNHLY and CDR2 FYNNEI. J gave up 11 bases and V 6 bases, and 11 bases lay outside the gene matches. The CDR3 region is CASRPGLAGGPQLQYF. CDR3 bases: TGTGCCAGCAGGCCGGGACTAGCGGGAGGGCCTCAGTTGCAGTATTTT. Supplemented by reference TRBV2 and TRBJ2-3, the full variable domain reads EPEVTQTPSHQVTQMGQEVILRCVPISNHLYFYWYRQILGQKVEFLVSFYNNEISEKSEIFDDQFSVERPDGSNFTLKIRSTKLEDSAMYFCASRPGLAGGPQLQYFGPGTRLTVL.

J is TRBJ2-2 and V is TRBV9, with D possibly matching TRBD1 (7 bases). This CDR3 region has 15 residues. Deletions cut 0 bases from V and 3 bases from J, with 9 bases between. CDR1 and CDR2 (germline): SGDLS, YYNGEE. In nucleotides, the CDR3 is TGTGCCAGCAGCGTAGCAGGGGGGTACACCGGGGAGCTGTTTTTT. Protein: CASSVAGGYTGELFF.

The chain has TRBV7-2 and TRBJ1-2; no clear D. This CDR3 has 11 residues. V gave up 5 bases and J gave up 1 base, with 2 bases separating them. Germline V CDR1 and CDR2: SGHTA, FQGNSA. The CDR3 loop is CASSLNYGYTF. The DNA for the CDR3 is TGTGCCAGCAGCCTTAACTATGGCTACACCTTC.